This T cell receptor beta chain was sequenced for a study of human T cells and chemical hapten exposure. This clonotype appeared many times. The antigen is not known. Indicated time point: patch test 3, about 24 weeks after DPC sensitization. The sample's treatment: therapeutic diphenylcyclopropenone sensitization with weekly scalp DPC. Unseparated into fractions, whole blood served as the source from which total RNA was extracted. Study-level points and caveats: Those TCRs sitting above 1 in 1000 frequency stayed the same with DPC sensitization.

TCRdb re-called the RACE reads with MiXCR, one entry per CDR3 protein. Among roughly 32,000 distinct CDR3 sequences, 5.5% to 6.5% were seen once, and the ten largest hold 4.5% to 7%. The CDR3 is 15 amino acids. Germline V gene data show CDR1 as MNHNS and CDR2 as SASEGT. With 7 bases removed from V and 5 bases from J, the gap between germline ends came to 20 bases. This clonotype originated in a man aged 25-45 years with alopecia areata. Some clones in this sample may be carry-over from other donors' samples. The sequenced sample was whole blood, obtained in connection with sensitization to the hapten diphenylcyclopropenone (DPC). The chain is built from TRBV6-1 and TRBJ2-5, with TRBD2 as a possible D gene (5 bases). The CDR3 DNA reads TGTGCCAGCATTCCACCGTCGGGGAATTGGGAGACCCAGTACTTC. Translated, it gives CASIPPSGNWETQYF.